These T cell receptor beta chains were read from a single sample in a study of T cell responses to AZD1222 COVID-19 vaccine. The method was immunoSEQ multiplex PCR; TCRdb's version includes in-frame clones alone and lacks a portion of them. Seen here are some 99,000 clones, over 75% observed once, and the top ten hold approximately 19%. The sample in question was peripheral blood, obtained on day 0 of AZD1222 vaccination. Every receptor here comes from an adult in good health. Each CDR3 is given with its conserved first and last residue. A D gene is named only where the DNA matches it firmly. Only part of the rows carry a size: once, few, many, or a class if the clone is expanded.

D: TRBD1
size: once
J: TRBJ1-1
V: TRBV27
DNA: TGTGCCAGCAGTTTAGCCGACAGGGGGCATACTGAAGCTTTCTTT
CDR3: CASSLADRGHTEAFF

D: .
size: .
J: TRBJ1-2
V: TRBV28
DNA: TGTGCCAGCAGCCAACGGCCCTCATATGGCTACACCTTC
CDR3: CASSQRPSYGYTF

D: TRBD1
size: .
J: TRBJ2-1
V: TRBV30
DNA: TGTGCCTGGAGTGTAGGGACAGGGGTGGTGAATGAGCAGTTCTTC
CDR3: CAWSVGTGVVNEQFF

D: .
size: few
J: TRBJ1-2
V: TRBV11-2
DNA: TGTGCCAGCAACCCGGAGACAGAGTTCGGCTACACCTTC
CDR3: CASNPETEFGYTF

D: TRBD1
size: .
J: TRBJ1-3
V: TRBV5-4
DNA: TGTGCCAGCAGCTTACAGGGGGGTGGAAACACCATATATTTT
CDR3: CASSLQGGGNTIYF

D: .
size: .
J: TRBJ1-1
V: TRBV4-3
DNA: TGCGCCAGCAGCCAAAAGGGTAACACTGAAGCTTTCTTT
CDR3: CASSQKGNTEAFF

D: .
size: .
J: TRBJ2-3
V: TRBV25-1
DNA: TGTGCCAGCGGGAGGACACATACGCAGTATTTT
CDR3: CASGRTHTQYF

D: .
size: .
J: TRBJ1-6
V: TRBV5-1
DNA: TGCGCCAGCAGCTTGGGACAGGAGGGGTCACCCCTCCACTTT
CDR3: CASSLGQEGSPLHF

D: .
size: once
J: TRBJ1-5
V: TRBV6-1
DNA: TGTGCCAGCAGTGAAGGGGGAGGGGGGCTTCCCCAGCATTTT
CDR3: CASSEGGGGLPQHF

D: TRBD1
size: .
J: TRBJ2-3
V: TRBV10-3
DNA: TGTGCCATCAGTGAGTCAATGACAGGGCCAGATACGCAGTATTTT
CDR3: CAISESMTGPDTQYF

D: .
size: few
J: TRBJ1-3
V: TRBV10-3
DNA: TGTGCCATCAGCGGAGGGACCTTCACAGGGACCGGAAACACCATATATTTT
CDR3: CAISGGTFTGTGNTIYF